The entry that follows covers one T cell receptor beta chain sequence. The antigen remains unidentified. These data are taken from a study of long-term antiretroviral therapy in people with HIV. Study observations and caveats: The blood, collected between about 2003 and 2017, was possibly taken under older ART regimens. Dominance of pre-ART expanded clones persisted, fluctuating and often declining after ART. Although diversity increased after ART, it remained lower than in transplant donor controls.

Version v3.0 of the immunoSEQ assay was performed at survey level. The sequencing target was about 35,000-55,000 T-cell genomes per sample. TCRdb's copy holds only in-frame clones and misses some; the assay was immunoSEQ multiplex PCR. The sample has 25,000 to 30,000 clones, roughly 82% seen once. The clonotype comes from a woman aged 25 to 45 with HIV. The material was unsorted PBMCs, obtained 1.1 years before starting antiretroviral therapy.

The CDR3 reads CASSLVAGASYEQYV. The CDR3 region has the DNA TGTGCCAGCAGCCTGGTAGCGGGTGCGTCCTACGAGCAGTACGTC. V gene TRBV7-6 combines with J gene TRBJ2-7; 7 positions match TRBD2. The CDR3 has 15 residues. Germline V lookup: CDR1 SGHVS, CDR2 FNYEAQ. V lost 5 bases, J lost 1 base, and 8 bases stayed unmatched.